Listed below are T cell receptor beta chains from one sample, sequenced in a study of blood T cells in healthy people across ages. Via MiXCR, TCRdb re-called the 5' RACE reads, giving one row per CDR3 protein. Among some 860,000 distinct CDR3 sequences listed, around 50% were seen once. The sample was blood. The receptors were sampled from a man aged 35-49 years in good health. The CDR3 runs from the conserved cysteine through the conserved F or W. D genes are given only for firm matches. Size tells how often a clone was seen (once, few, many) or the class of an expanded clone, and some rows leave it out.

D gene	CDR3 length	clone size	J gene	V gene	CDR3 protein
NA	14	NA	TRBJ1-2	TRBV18	CASSPSTEAYGYTF
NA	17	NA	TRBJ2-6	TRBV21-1	CASSKWGTGSGANVLTF
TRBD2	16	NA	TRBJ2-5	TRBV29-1	CSGCLGLAGIQETQYF
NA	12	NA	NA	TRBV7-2	CASSNDWYEQYF
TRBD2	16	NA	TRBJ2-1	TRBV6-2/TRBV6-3	CASSYSAGLAVNEQFF
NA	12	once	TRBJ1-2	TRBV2	CARRTGADGYTF
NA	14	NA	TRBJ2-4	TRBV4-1	CASSQDRLGWEQYF
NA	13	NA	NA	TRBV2	CASSGYLGETQYF
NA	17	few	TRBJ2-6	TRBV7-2	CASNLRAGRSGANVLTF
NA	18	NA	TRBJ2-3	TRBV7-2	CASSLLGISFRSDDTQYF
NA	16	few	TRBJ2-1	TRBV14	CASSQSGARPYNEQFF
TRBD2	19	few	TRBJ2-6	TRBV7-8	CASSPRGGAGFTGANVLTF
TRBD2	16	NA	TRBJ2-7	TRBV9	CASSVAASGYIYEQYF
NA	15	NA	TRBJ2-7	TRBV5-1	CASSEDLSSSYEQYF
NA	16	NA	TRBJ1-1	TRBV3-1	CASSQAGRFGHTEAFF
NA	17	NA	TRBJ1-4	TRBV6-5	CASSYSVRGKTNEKLFF
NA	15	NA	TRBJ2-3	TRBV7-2	CASSPRDSGTDTQYF
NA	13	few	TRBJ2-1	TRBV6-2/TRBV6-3	CASRGLRYNEQFF
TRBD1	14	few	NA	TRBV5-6	CASSSDRFKLEQYF
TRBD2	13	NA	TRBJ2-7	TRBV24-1	CATSAEAGNEQYF
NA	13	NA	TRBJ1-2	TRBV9	CASSVGPGNGYTF
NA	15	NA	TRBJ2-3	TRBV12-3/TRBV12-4	CASSLWGGPSDTQYF
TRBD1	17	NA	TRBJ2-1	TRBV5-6	CASSLPRQGPPYNEQFF
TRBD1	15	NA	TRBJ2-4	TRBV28	CASSSTGLAKNIQYF
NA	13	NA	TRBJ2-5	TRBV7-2	CASTRDLGETQYF
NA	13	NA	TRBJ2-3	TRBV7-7	CASSSSPGDTQYF
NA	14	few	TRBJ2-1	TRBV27	CASAVRGGINEQFF
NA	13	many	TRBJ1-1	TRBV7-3	CASSNGLNTEAFF
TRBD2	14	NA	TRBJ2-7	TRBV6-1	CASSVSGRAHEQYF
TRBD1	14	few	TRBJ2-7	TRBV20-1	CSATRDRDLPEQYF
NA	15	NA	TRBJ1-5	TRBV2	CASRKGGQGSQPQHF
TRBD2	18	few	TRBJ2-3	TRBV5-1	CASSLSLAGASSTDTQYF
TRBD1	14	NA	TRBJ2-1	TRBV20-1	CSAMSGQGYNEQFF